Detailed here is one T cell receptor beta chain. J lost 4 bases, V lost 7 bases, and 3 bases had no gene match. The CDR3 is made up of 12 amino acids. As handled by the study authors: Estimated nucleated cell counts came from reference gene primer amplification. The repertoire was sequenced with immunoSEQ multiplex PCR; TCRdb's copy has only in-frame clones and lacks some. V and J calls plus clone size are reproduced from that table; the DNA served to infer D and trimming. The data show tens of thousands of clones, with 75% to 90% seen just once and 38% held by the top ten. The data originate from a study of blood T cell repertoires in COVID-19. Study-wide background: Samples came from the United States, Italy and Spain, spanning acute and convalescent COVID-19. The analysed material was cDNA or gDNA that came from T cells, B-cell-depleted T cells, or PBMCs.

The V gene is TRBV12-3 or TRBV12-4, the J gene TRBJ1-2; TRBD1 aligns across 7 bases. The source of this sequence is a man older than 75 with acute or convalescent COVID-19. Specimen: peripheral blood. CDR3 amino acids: CASTAGGYGYTF. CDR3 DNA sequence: TGTGCCAGCACCGCAGGGGGCTATGGCTACACCTTC.